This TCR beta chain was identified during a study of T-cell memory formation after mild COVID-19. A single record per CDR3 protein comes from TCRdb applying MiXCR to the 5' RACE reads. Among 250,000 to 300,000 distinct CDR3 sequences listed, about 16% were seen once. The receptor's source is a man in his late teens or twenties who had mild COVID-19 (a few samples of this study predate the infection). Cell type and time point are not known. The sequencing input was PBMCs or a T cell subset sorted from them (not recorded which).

The CDR3 DNA is TGCAGCGTAACAGGGCCCTTTGCCGGGGAGCTGTTTTTT. Its protein is CSVTGPFAGELFF. The chain carries TRBV29-1 and TRBJ2-2; D might be TRBD1 (6 bases). CDR1 is SQVTM, CDR2 ANQGSEA, per germline. The CDR3 runs 13 residues. V was clipped by 6 bases and J by 6 bases, with 14 bases between them.